This T cell receptor (beta chain) derives from a study of blood T cell repertoires in COVID-19. Study overall: The United States, Italy and Spain provided the acute and convalescent COVID-19 samples. PBMCs, B-cell-depleted T cells, or T cells provided the cDNA or gDNA that made up the material.

As processed by the authors: Amplification with reference gene primers provided the estimates of nucleated cell counts. TCRdb's copy holds only in-frame clones and misses some; the assay was immunoSEQ multiplex PCR. The V and J calls and clone size are taken from that table; D and trimming were inferred from the DNA. The table lists fewer than 140,000 clones, around 80% of them singletons, with roughly 13% in the top ten. Of note for this clone: Other DNA sequences within the sample encode an identical CDR3.

This sequence was found in a woman aged 60-75 years with acute or convalescent COVID-19. Input material: peripheral blood.

CDR3 protein: CASSLTGGNEKLFF. Written as DNA, the CDR3 is TGTGCCAGCAGCTTGACCGGAGGTAATGAAAAACTGTTTTTT. V usage is TRBV28 and J usage is TRBJ1-4; D is unresolved. V was shortened by 6 bases and J by 4 bases, with 12 bases between the two germline ends. The CDR3 spans 14 residues. The germline gives CDR1 MDHEN, CDR2 SYDVKM.